The 24 T cell receptor beta chains below were found in one sample sequenced in a study of T cell repertoires in cytomegalovirus infection. TCRdb re-analysed the reads in MiXCR, keeping a single row per CDR3 protein. The repertoire holds approximately 500,000 distinct CDR3 sequences, with about 15% as singletons. The specimen was CD8+ T cells from PBMCs. The receptor set was obtained from a human donor in good health (CMV status not recorded). Some clones in this sample may be carry-over from other donors' samples.

The V gene is TRBV19, the J gene TRBJ1-5; D remains unclear. This CDR3 is built from 15 residues. Between the trimmed V and J ends, which lost 2 bases and 1 base, there was a span of 9 bases. The V gene's germline CDR1 is LNHDA and CDR2 SQIVND (reference sequence). CDR3 bases: TGTGCCAGTAGTATACTGGAGTGGAGCAATCAGCCCCAGCATTTT. Protein: CASSILEWSNQPQHF.

As concerns this clonotype: The junction departs from germline at one end; a sequencing error may be responsible. Here the CDR3 reads CASSDTSGFYNDQFF. The CDR3 DNA reads TGTGCCAGCAGCGACACTAGCGGGTTCTACAATGATCAGTTCTTC. The chain couples TRBV14 to TRBJ2-1; TRBD2 matches at 9 bases. CDR3 length equals 15 residues. The V gene's germline CDR1 is SGHDN and CDR2 FVKESK.

This clonotype was observed at least ten times. The rearrangement joins TRBV6-1 to TRBJ2-1; either TRBD1 or TRBD2 may fit D (6 bases each). V was shortened by 0 bases and J by 8 bases, with 17 bases between the two germline ends. Germline assignment: CDR1 MNHNS and CDR2 SASEGT. The CDR3 totals 16 residues. CDR3 sequence (DNA): TGTGCCAGCAGTGAAGCCGGGGGCTCGGGCTTCGATGAGCAGTTCTTC. Protein sequence: CASSEAGGSGFDEQFF.

This clonotype was seen repeatedly, ten times or more. J is TRBJ1-3 and V is TRBV2; D may be TRBD1 (6 bases). In germline, CDR1 is SNHLY, CDR2 FYNNEI. Trimming left V 6 bases short and J 0 bases short, with 9 bases between. The CDR3 sequence is 14 residues long. The CDR3 DNA reads TGTGCCAGCAGAGGGGGGTACTCTGGAAACACCATATATTTT. This encodes CASRGGYSGNTIYF.

This clonotype was seen many times. The chain couples TRBV7-9 to TRBJ1-2; 8 bases match TRBD1. The germline V gene has CDR1 SEHNR and CDR2 FQNEAQ (reference sequence). This CDR3 has 15 residues. V lost 6 bases and J lost 10; bases outside the gene matches: 16. CDR3 protein: CASRNSTGEIYHYTF. The CDR3 nucleotides read TGTGCCAGCAGAAATTCGACAGGGGAAATTTACCACTACACCTTC.

This clonotype was seen a handful of times. The chain is built from TRBV6-1 and TRBJ2-3; D is undetermined. The CDR3 spans 16 residues. The germline gives CDR1 MNHNS, CDR2 SASEGT. V was pared by 6 bases and J by 0 bases, with 16 bases between. The CDR3 region has the DNA TGTGCCAGCAGCGTACGACTCGTTCTAAGCACAGATACGCAGTATTTT. Translation gives CASSVRLVLSTDTQYF.

The CDR3 loop reads CSAEQGGREQFF. The CDR3 DNA reads TGCAGCGCGGAACAGGGCGGCCGGGAGCAGTTCTTC. The chain combines TRBV29-1 with TRBJ2-1, with D possibly matching TRBD1 (6 bases). This CDR3 is built from 12 residues. Germline V lookup: CDR1 SQVTM, CDR2 ANQGSEA. Trimming took off 7 bases at V and 10 bases at J, with 17 bases between the two ends.

The J gene is TRBJ1-1, the V gene TRBV6-5; the D is unclear. Germline CDR1 reads MNHEY; CDR2 reads SVGAGI. This CDR3 has 12 residues. The ends were cut back, 8 bases at V and 2 bases at J, with 9 bases in the middle. Here the CDR3 DNA reads TGTGCCAGCGGCGAGATTAACACTGAAGCTTTCTTT. Translating gives CASGEINTEAFF.

The chain is built from TRBV20-1 and TRBJ2-2; 8 nucleotides line up with TRBD2. V trimming: 4 bases; J trimming: 2 bases; junction bases outside the gene matches: 3. This CDR3 comprises 14 residues. Germline-derived CDR1 and CDR2 are DFQATT and SNEGSKA (reference sequence). The chain's CDR3 is CSAKSGSNTGELFF. The CDR3 DNA reads TGCAGTGCTAAAAGCGGGAGTAACACCGGGGAGCTGTTTTTT.

This clonotype was detected only once. A single base separates this from a much larger clone, so it may be a read error. The conserved phenylalanine or tryptophan is not found at the CDR3 terminus, so this likely reflects a read error. The genes are TRBV28 and TRBJ2-7, with D perhaps matching TRBD1 or TRBD2 (5 bases each). V was pared by 5 bases and J by 0 bases, with 14 bases between. Germline values: CDR1 MDHEN, CDR2 SYDVKM. This CDR3 region has 15 residues. Written as DNA, the CDR3 is TGTGCCAGCAGTCGGTGGGACCGCAGCTCCTACGAGCAGTACTTA. This translates into CASSRWDRSSYEQYL.

This chain connects TRBV3-1 to TRBJ2-1; no firm D call. The V and J ends lost 1 base and 0 bases respectively, with 16 bases between them. The CDR3 has 18 residues. Germline values: CDR1 LGHDT, CDR2 YNNKEL (reference sequence). CDR3 bases: TGTGCCAGCAGCCAAGGGCCCCTGAAGCAAAGCTCCTACAATGAGCAGTTCTTC. Protein sequence: CASSQGPLKQSSYNEQFF.

The chain links TRBV12-3 or TRBV12-4 to TRBJ1-6; D is undetermined. This CDR3 is built from 14 residues. Trimming removed 6 bases from V and 9 bases from J, with 15 bases in between. The CDR3 here is CASSHPFGFSPLHF. The CDR3 coding sequence is TGTGCCAGCAGCCACCCTTTCGGGTTTTCACCCCTCCACTTT.

The sample holds many counts of this clonotype. The J gene is TRBJ2-7, the V gene TRBV27, with D possibly matching TRBD1 (6 bases). The germline V and J ends were trimmed by 3 bases and 3 bases, with 12 bases remaining between them. The CDR3 runs to 14 residues. Per the germline V gene, CDR1 is MNHEY and CDR2 is SMNVEV (reference sequence). CDR3 residues: CASSLSRGSYEQYF. The CDR3 DNA sequence: TGTGCCAGCAGTTTGAGCAGGGGCAGCTACGAGCAGTACTTC.

The sample holds many counts of this clonotype. The genes are TRBV7-8 and TRBJ2-2; possibly TRBD1 for D (6 bases). V lost 5 bases, J lost 4 bases, and 29 bases lay in between. The CDR3 has 20 residues. Germline V lookup: CDR1 SGHVS, CDR2 FQNEAQ. This CDR3 is CASSLINRVVNRKTTGELFF. CDR3 in DNA: TGTGCCAGCAGCCTCATAAACAGGGTAGTGAATCGGAAGACCACCGGGGAGCTGTTTTTT.

This clonotype was counted many times. The rearrangement links TRBV6-1 to TRBJ2-1; 8 nucleotides agree with TRBD1. The germline CDR1 and CDR2 sequences are MNHNS and SASEGT. V gave up 6 bases and J gave up 8 bases; unmatched junction bases: 6. The CDR3 length is 13 residues. The CDR3 loop is CASRTGVGDEQFF. The DNA of the CDR3 is TGTGCCAGCAGGACAGGGGTAGGCGATGAGCAGTTCTTC.

Only a few counts were recorded for this clonotype. The gene calls are TRBV28 and TRBJ1-5, with D perhaps TRBD1 (6 bases). Per the germline V gene, CDR1 is MDHEN and CDR2 is SYDVKM. The CDR3 loop spans 15 amino acids. V was shortened by 5 bases and J by 6 bases, with 17 bases between the two germline ends. This chain's CDR3 is CASSVRGGLGQPQHF. DNA for the CDR3: TGTGCCAGCAGTGTCCGCGGGGGCTTGGGTCAGCCCCAGCATTTT.

This clonotype was counted many times. The V call is TRBV27, the J call TRBJ2-7; tentatively, D is TRBD1 or TRBD2 (5 bases each). Trimming removed 4 bases from V and 2 bases from J, with 15 bases in between. The CDR3 is 15 residues long. Germline-derived CDR1 and CDR2 are MNHEY and SMNVEV (reference sequence). The CDR3 nucleotides read TGTGCCAGCAGTTCGGTAGGGGACCGGACCTACGAGCAGTACTTC. Its protein is CASSSVGDRTYEQYF.

This clonotype turned up a few times. The chain carries TRBV12-5 and TRBJ1-1; D is unresolved. The CDR3 spans 13 residues. Trimming stripped 1 base from V and 4 bases from J, with 7 bases between. Germline loops: CDR1 LGHNT, CDR2 FRNRAP. DNA of the CDR3: TGTGCTAGTGGTTTGGAAGAGGGCACTGAAGCTTTCTTT. It codes for CASGLEEGTEAFF.

The table lists this clonotype with many counts. The gene calls are TRBV7-8 and TRBJ2-1, with 12 bases fitting TRBD2. CDR3 size: 14 residues. Germline V gene sequence: CDR1 SGHVS, CDR2 FQNEAQ. J gave up 15 bases and V 5 bases, and 11 bases lay outside the gene matches. Here the CDR3 reads CASSLRLAGEWGFF. CDR3 nucleotide sequence: TGTGCCAGCAGCCTTCGACTAGCGGGAGAGTGGGGGTTCTTC.

This clonotype was seen at least ten times. The CDR3 loop is CASSLGPGTNYGYTF. In DNA, the CDR3 is TGTGCCAGCAGCTTAGGTCCAGGGACCAACTATGGCTACACCTTC. The chain has TRBV7-9 and TRBJ1-2, with D possibly matching TRBD1 (5 bases). V was cut by 1 base and J by 2 bases, with 11 bases left in between. Germline V lookup: CDR1 SEHNR, CDR2 FQNEAQ (reference sequence). The length of the CDR3 is 15 residues.

For this clonotype: This may be a read error, as it is one base from a much larger clone. The gene calls are TRBV19 and TRBJ2-7, with D perhaps matching TRBD1 (6 bases). Germline V gene data show CDR1 as LNHDA and CDR2 as SQIVND (reference sequence). CDR3 size: 13 residues. The CDR3 loop reads CASSWGQGYEQCF. Written as DNA, the CDR3 is TGTGCCAGTAGTTGGGGACAAGGCTACGAGCAGTGCTTC.

This clonotype turned up a few times. The chain has TRBV25-1 and TRBJ1-1; D gene ambiguous. Trimming removed 6 bases from V and 4 bases from J, with 9 bases in between. Germline CDR1 MGHDK, CDR2 SYGVNS. The CDR3 length is 12 residues. The CDR3 DNA reads TGTGCCAGCAGGGAGGCGGGCACTGAAGCTTTCTTT. It codes for CASREAGTEAFF.

The sample holds many counts of this clonotype. This sequence joins TRBV4-1 and TRBJ1-4; 7 positions agree with TRBD1. This CDR3 comprises 15 residues. V trimming: 4 bases; J trimming: 4 bases; junction bases outside the gene matches: 6. Germline values: CDR1 MGHRA, CDR2 YSYEKL. CDR3 in amino acids: CASSPFRDSNEKLFF. The CDR3 DNA sequence: TGCGCCAGCAGCCCATTCCGGGACAGTAATGAAAAACTGTTTTTT.

This clonotype was seen more than once but under ten times. The chain has TRBV20-1 and TRBJ2-1; 10 bases fit TRBD1. V trimming: 3 bases; J trimming: 7 bases; junction bases outside the gene matches: 3. CDR1 is DFQATT and CDR2 is SNEGSKA in the germline V gene (reference sequence). The CDR3 spans 13 residues. CDR3 nucleotide sequence: TGCAGTGCTAGGACAGGGGGCGCGAATGAGCAGTTCTTC. Protein sequence: CSARTGGANEQFF.